These T cell receptor beta chains were read from a single sample in a study of CD8+CD57+ T cells in acquired aplastic anemia. TCRdb passed the reads through MiXCR, listing each CDR3 protein once. The sample records about 190,000 distinct CDR3 sequences, nearly 50% being singletons. The sample taken for sequencing was sorted CD4+, CD8+, or CD8+CD57+ T cells (not recorded which) from PBMCs. These receptors originate from a human donor with aplastic anemia. CDR3s include the opening cysteine and the closing phenylalanine or tryptophan. A D gene is named only where the DNA matches it firmly. The size entry is marked missing in some rows and otherwise reads once, few, many or a size class.

v_gene: TRBV18; d_gene: TRBD1; abundance: few; j_gene: TRBJ1-1; CDR3nt: TGTGCCAGCTCACCAGGCAGGGGGCTTGCTATAAACACTGAAGCTTTCTTT; CDR3aa: CASSPGRGLAINTEAFF
v_gene: TRBV24-1; d_gene: NA; abundance: many; j_gene: TRBJ2-3; CDR3nt: TGTGCCACCAGCGCTCCAGGGCGGGGAGCGACAGATACGCAGTATTTT; CDR3aa: CATSAPGRGATDTQYF
v_gene: TRBV5-1; d_gene: TRBD2; abundance: NA; j_gene: TRBJ2-5; CDR3nt: TGCGCCAGCAGCTCCCGGGGGGGCCCTGAGACCCAGTACTTC; CDR3aa: CASSSRGGPETQYF
v_gene: TRBV12-3/TRBV12-4; d_gene: NA; abundance: NA; j_gene: TRBJ1-6; CDR3nt: TGTGCCAGCAGTTTCAGTGATTCACCCCTCCACTTT; CDR3aa: CASSFSDSPLHF
v_gene: TRBV2; d_gene: NA; abundance: NA; j_gene: TRBJ1-2; CDR3nt: TGTGCCAGCTATAGGGGAGCCGGCTACACCTTC; CDR3aa: CASYRGAGYTF
v_gene: TRBV20-1; d_gene: NA; abundance: many; j_gene: TRBJ1-4; CDR3nt: TGCAGTGCTAGAGCCGACGCGGGCCTGAATGAAAAACTGTTTTTT; CDR3aa: CSARADAGLNEKLFF
v_gene: TRBV18; d_gene: NA; abundance: NA; j_gene: TRBJ1-1; CDR3nt: TGTGCCAGCTCATCCCCCCCTCAGACTATGAACACTGAAGCTTTCTTT; CDR3aa: CASSSPPQTMNTEAFF
v_gene: TRBV25-1; d_gene: TRBD1; abundance: few; j_gene: TRBJ1-1; CDR3nt: TGTGCCAGCATCGGGACAGGGAGAGAGGAGGTTGGGGCTTTCTTT; CDR3aa: CASIGTGREEVGAFF
v_gene: TRBV5-5; d_gene: NA; abundance: many; j_gene: TRBJ2-5; CDR3nt: TGTGCCAGCAGACAACTAGGTAACCGCCAAGAGACCCAGTACTTC; CDR3aa: CASRQLGNRQETQYF
v_gene: TRBV11-2; d_gene: TRBD1; abundance: NA; j_gene: TRBJ2-2; CDR3nt: TGTGCCAGCAGCAGGGGACAGGGGAACACCGGGGAGCTGTTTTTT; CDR3aa: CASSRGQGNTGELFF
v_gene: TRBV5-1; d_gene: TRBD1; abundance: many; j_gene: TRBJ1-2; CDR3nt: TGCGCCAGCAGCTTTTCGGGACAGGGGGCGCAAGGCTACACCTTC; CDR3aa: CASSFSGQGAQGYTF
v_gene: TRBV20-1; d_gene: NA; abundance: NA; j_gene: TRBJ2-7; CDR3nt: TGCAGTGCTAGAGATCTGGGCGGGGGCACCTACGAGCAGTACTTC; CDR3aa: CSARDLGGGTYEQYF
v_gene: TRBV10-3; d_gene: TRBD1; abundance: many; j_gene: TRBJ1-2; CDR3nt: TGTGCCATCAGTCCTGGGGACAGGGCGGGATTAAACTTC; CDR3aa: CAISPGDRAGLNF
v_gene: TRBV29-1; d_gene: NA; abundance: NA; j_gene: TRBJ1-1; CDR3nt: TGCAGCCCTGAAGGTTCCTACAGGAGCACTGAAGCTTTCTTT; CDR3aa: CSPEGSYRSTEAFF
v_gene: TRBV29-1; d_gene: NA; abundance: many; j_gene: TRBJ2-3; CDR3nt: TGCAGCTTTTCCAGGGGAGATACGCAGTATTTT; CDR3aa: CSFSRGDTQYF
v_gene: TRBV10-3; d_gene: NA; abundance: NA; j_gene: TRBJ2-7; CDR3nt: TGTGCCATCAGGTACCGGGACCACCTCTCCGAGCAGTACTTC; CDR3aa: CAIRYRDHLSEQYF
v_gene: TRBV29-1; d_gene: NA; abundance: NA; j_gene: TRBJ2-6; CDR3nt: TGCAGCGTTGATCCGGTGGGGACGGGGGCCAACGTCCTGACTTTC; CDR3aa: CSVDPVGTGANVLTF
v_gene: TRBV7-8; d_gene: NA; abundance: NA; j_gene: TRBJ2-2; CDR3nt: TGTGCCAGCAGCTCAGGGACGGCGAACACCGGGGAGCTGTTTTTT; CDR3aa: CASSSGTANTGELFF
v_gene: TRBV6-5; d_gene: TRBD2; abundance: few; j_gene: TRBJ2-2; CDR3nt: TGTGCCAGCAGTTCCCGTGGGCTAGCGGGAGACACCGGGGAGCTGTTTTTT; CDR3aa: CASSSRGLAGDTGELFF
v_gene: TRBV2; d_gene: NA; abundance: NA; j_gene: TRBJ2-5; CDR3nt: TGTGCCAGCAGGGGCGAAGCGGGAGAGACCCAGTACTTC; CDR3aa: CASRGEAGETQYF
v_gene: TRBV2; d_gene: NA; abundance: NA; j_gene: TRBJ1-1; CDR3nt: TGTGCCAGCGTTTCGTTAGGCAACACTGAAGCTTTCTTT; CDR3aa: CASVSLGNTEAFF
v_gene: TRBV7-9; d_gene: NA; abundance: NA; j_gene: TRBJ2-2; CDR3nt: TGTGCCAGCAGCTTGGGACTCGGGAAGCTCGCCGGGGAGCTGTTTTTT; CDR3aa: CASSLGLGKLAGELFF
v_gene: TRBV7-7; d_gene: TRBD1; abundance: many; j_gene: TRBJ1-5; CDR3nt: TGTGCTAGCAGCCCGTCCCGGGACAGGGAGCATCTGCATCAGCCCCAGCATTTT; CDR3aa: CASSPSRDREHLHQPQHF
v_gene: TRBV10-3; d_gene: NA; abundance: many; j_gene: TRBJ1-2; CDR3nt: TGTGCCATCAGCCTGGACGGTAACTATGGCTACACCTTC; CDR3aa: CAISLDGNYGYTF
v_gene: TRBV11-3; d_gene: NA; abundance: NA; j_gene: TRBJ1-1; CDR3nt: TGTGCCAGCAGCCACGGGACGGACACTGAAGCTTTCTTT; CDR3aa: CASSHGTDTEAFF
v_gene: TRBV7-2; d_gene: NA; abundance: many; j_gene: TRBJ2-1; CDR3nt: TGTGCCAGCAGCGCATTTGGGAGCAACTACAATGAGCAGTTCTTC; CDR3aa: CASSAFGSNYNEQFF
v_gene: TRBV3-1; d_gene: NA; abundance: few; j_gene: TRBJ2-2; CDR3nt: TGTGCCAGCAGCCAAGTTTCTGCTACCGGGGAGCTGTTTTTT; CDR3aa: CASSQVSATGELFF
v_gene: TRBV2; d_gene: NA; abundance: NA; j_gene: TRBJ1-1; CDR3nt: TGTGCCAGCAGTGAAGGGGTTGGGAAAACTGAAGCTTTCTTT; CDR3aa: CASSEGVGKTEAFF
v_gene: TRBV12-3/TRBV12-4; d_gene: NA; abundance: NA; j_gene: TRBJ2-3; CDR3nt: TGTGCCAGCAGTTTAGTCTGGGGGGACACAGATACGCAGTATTTT; CDR3aa: CASSLVWGDTDTQYF
v_gene: TRBV6-1; d_gene: TRBD1; abundance: NA; j_gene: TRBJ2-2; CDR3nt: TGTGCCAGCAGTCCCCAGATCGGACAGGGGCTGTCCGGGGAGCTGTTTTTT; CDR3aa: CASSPQIGQGLSGELFF
v_gene: TRBV24-1; d_gene: NA; abundance: many; j_gene: TRBJ2-5; CDR3nt: TGTGCCACCAGTGATCCACCCTTCGCGACCCAGTACTTC; CDR3aa: CATSDPPFATQYF
v_gene: TRBV7-7; d_gene: NA; abundance: NA; j_gene: TRBJ2-5; CDR3nt: TGTGCTAGCAGCAAAGGGGGAAAAGAGACCCAGTACTTC; CDR3aa: CASSKGGKETQYF
v_gene: TRBV5-1; d_gene: TRBD2; abundance: NA; j_gene: TRBJ2-1; CDR3nt: TGCGCCAGCAGCCCATTGGGGGGGAGGAATGAGCAGTTCTTC; CDR3aa: CASSPLGGRNEQFF
v_gene: TRBV25-1; d_gene: NA; abundance: many; j_gene: TRBJ1-5; CDR3nt: TGTGCCAGCAGTGGTTCAGGGCGACAGCCCCAGCATTTT; CDR3aa: CASSGSGRQPQHF
v_gene: TRBV10-1; d_gene: TRBD1; abundance: few; j_gene: TRBJ1-2; CDR3nt: TGCGCCAGCAGTGCTGGACAGGGTGGCTACACCTTC; CDR3aa: CASSAGQGGYTF
v_gene: TRBV5-4; d_gene: TRBD2; abundance: NA; j_gene: TRBJ2-7; CDR3nt: TGTGCCAGCATCGCAGCGGGAGCGGACGAGCAGTACTTC; CDR3aa: CASIAAGADEQYF
v_gene: TRBV29-1; d_gene: NA; abundance: NA; j_gene: TRBJ2-7; CDR3nt: TGCAGCGCGTGGAAGGCAGGGGAGCAGTACTTC; CDR3aa: CSAWKAGEQYF
v_gene: TRBV10-2; d_gene: TRBD1; abundance: NA; j_gene: TRBJ2-7; CDR3nt: TGCGCCACAAACCGGGACAGGGGGGACGAGCAGTACTTC; CDR3aa: CATNRDRGDEQYF
v_gene: TRBV20-1; d_gene: NA; abundance: many; j_gene: TRBJ1-6; CDR3nt: TGCAGTGCTAGTGAGGGAAGCTATTCACCCCTCCACTTT; CDR3aa: CSASEGSYSPLHF
v_gene: TRBV5-1; d_gene: TRBD1; abundance: NA; j_gene: TRBJ1-2; CDR3nt: TGCGCCAGCAACGGCGGACAGGGTGGCTATGGCTACACCTTC; CDR3aa: CASNGGQGGYGYTF
v_gene: TRBV20-1; d_gene: TRBD2; abundance: many; j_gene: TRBJ2-1; CDR3nt: TGCAGTGCTAGAGTAGCGCGGGAGAGGCACAATGAGCAGTTCTTC; CDR3aa: CSARVARERHNEQFF
v_gene: TRBV11-1; d_gene: TRBD2; abundance: NA; j_gene: TRBJ2-3; CDR3nt: TGTGCCAGCAGCTTGGGTAGCGGGGGGTCCAGCTTGGATACGCAGTATTTT; CDR3aa: CASSLGSGGSSLDTQYF
v_gene: TRBV11-1; d_gene: TRBD2; abundance: NA; j_gene: TRBJ2-1; CDR3nt: TGTGCCAGCAGCAAGACGCCGGGACTAGCGGGAGGGGGCTACAATGAGCAGTTCTTC; CDR3aa: CASSKTPGLAGGGYNEQFF
v_gene: TRBV5-6; d_gene: NA; abundance: many; j_gene: TRBJ2-5; CDR3nt: TGTGCCAGCAGCCTGGACAGTGAGGCCCAGTACTTC; CDR3aa: CASSLDSEAQYF
v_gene: TRBV5-4; d_gene: TRBD1; abundance: NA; j_gene: TRBJ2-7; CDR3nt: TGTGCCAGCAGCTTGGGGGACAGGGCCTGGGAGCAGTACTTC; CDR3aa: CASSLGDRAWEQYF
v_gene: TRBV3-1; d_gene: NA; abundance: few; j_gene: TRBJ1-2; CDR3nt: TGTGCCAGCAGCCAGGGCAGGGACTATGGCTACACCTTC; CDR3aa: CASSQGRDYGYTF
v_gene: TRBV5-1; d_gene: NA; abundance: NA; j_gene: TRBJ1-3; CDR3nt: TGCGCCAGCAGCTTTTGGTCGTCTGAATTCTCTGGAAACACCATATATTTT; CDR3aa: CASSFWSSEFSGNTIYF
v_gene: TRBV5-4; d_gene: NA; abundance: many; j_gene: TRBJ1-4; CDR3nt: TGTGCCAGCAGCATCCATAGTCGGGAAAAACTGTTTTTT; CDR3aa: CASSIHSREKLFF
v_gene: TRBV14; d_gene: NA; abundance: many; j_gene: TRBJ1-2; CDR3nt: TGTGCCAGCAGCCAAGGACATGGCTACACCTTC; CDR3aa: CASSQGHGYTF
v_gene: TRBV6-5; d_gene: NA; abundance: NA; j_gene: TRBJ1-3; CDR3nt: TGTGCCAGCAGTTACCGGGGGGGGCCCGTAAACACCATATATTTT; CDR3aa: CASSYRGGPVNTIYF